This T cell receptor beta chain was documented in a study of regulatory T cells in long-lasting Graves disease. Regarding time point: newly diagnosed GD, antithyroid drugs for less than 3 months. Preparation of the TCR library used RNA extracted from PBMCs. V was pared by 0 bases and J by 3 bases, with 24 bases between. Germline lookup yields CDR1 DFQATT and CDR2 SNEGSKA (reference sequence). The CDR3 loop spans 19 amino acids. Relying on iRepertoire HTBI primers and Arm-PCR of CDR3 regions, the team built TCR beta libraries. TCRdb re-derived calls from the multiplex PCR reads in MiXCR, one entry per CDR3 protein. The sample has about 420,000 distinct CDR3 sequences, 15% to 20% seen once. This sample was also put to use in a study of T cells in Graves' hyperthyroidism and ophthalmopathy. That work contributes: Orbital computed tomography and thyroid ultrasound, together with serum TRAb and thyroxine and clinical symptoms, were used for diagnoses. The study used the HTBI primer set for a first-round RT-PCR of the TCR CDR3.

This specimen was peripheral blood mononuclear cells (PBMCs), taken at new diagnosis, from a patient treated with antithyroid drugs. The sequence was collected from a woman in her late teens or twenties with Graves disease. This chain joins TRBV20-1 and TRBJ1-5; unclear D gene. CDR3 DNA sequence: TGCAGTGCTAGAGATGCCCGTCTCTCCCAACGAGACGACAATCAGCCCCAGCATTTT. Its protein is CSARDARLSQRDDNQPQHF.